The rows below give T cell receptor beta chains drawn from one sample of a study of technical replicates of blood from a few donors. Method: immunoSEQ multiplex PCR; TCRdb's copy keeps in-frame clones and lacks some. The sample includes 95,000 to 100,000 clones, nearly 96% of them seen just once. The sample taken for sequencing was T cells isolated from PBMCs. The receptor set was obtained from a human donor in good health. Both conserved end residues are part of each CDR3. Fields, in order: J gene, D gene, clone size, V gene, CDR3 protein, CDR3 DNA. D genes are given only for firm matches. Rows give clone size only sometimes, using once, few, many, or a class for an expanded clone.

J gene: TRBJ1-3
D gene: .
clone size: .
V gene: TRBV2
CDR3 protein: CASSREQGISGNTIYF
CDR3 DNA: TGTGCCAGCAGTAGAGAACAGGGTATTTCTGGAAACACCATATATTTT

J gene: TRBJ2-7
D gene: .
clone size: .
V gene: TRBV5-8
CDR3 protein: CASSPLRVHF
CDR3 DNA: TGTGCCAGCAGCCCCCTTAGAGTGCACTTC

J gene: TRBJ2-5
D gene: TRBD1
clone size: .
V gene: TRBV11-2
CDR3 protein: CASSSRDREETQYF
CDR3 DNA: TGTGCCAGCAGCTCACGCGACAGGGAAGAGACCCAGTACTTC

J gene: TRBJ2-1
D gene: TRBD2
clone size: .
V gene: TRBV5-1
CDR3 protein: CASSSGLALYNEQFF
CDR3 DNA: TGCGCCAGCAGCTCAGGACTAGCGCTCTACAATGAGCAGTTCTTC

J gene: TRBJ2-3
D gene: TRBD2
clone size: .
V gene: TRBV5-1
CDR3 protein: CASSLEWAGAGNTQYF
CDR3 DNA: TGCGCCAGCAGCTTGGAGTGGGCGGGAGCGGGGAATACGCAGTATTTT

J gene: TRBJ1-2
D gene: .
clone size: .
V gene: TRBV11-2
CDR3 protein: CASSLEGGPILGYTF
CDR3 DNA: TGTGCCAGCAGCTTAGAAGGAGGGCCGATTCTAGGCTACACCTTC

J gene: TRBJ2-3
D gene: .
clone size: once
V gene: TRBV6-1
CDR3 protein: CASSVGPDTQYF
CDR3 DNA: TGTGCCAGCAGTGTTGGGCCAGATACGCAGTATTTT

J gene: TRBJ2-7
D gene: .
clone size: .
V gene: TRBV14
CDR3 protein: CASSQVVGGEQYF
CDR3 DNA: TGTGCCAGCAGCCAAGTGGTGGGGGGCGAGCAGTACTTC

J gene: TRBJ2-5
D gene: .
clone size: .
V gene: TRBV12-5
CDR3 protein: CASDGDRRRETQYF
CDR3 DNA: TGTGCTAGTGACGGAGACAGGCGGCGTGAGACCCAGTACTTC

J gene: TRBJ2-2
D gene: TRBD2
clone size: .
V gene: TRBV4-1
CDR3 protein: CASSRTSGNTGELFF
CDR3 DNA: TGCGCCAGCAGCCGTACTAGCGGGAACACCGGGGAGCTGTTTTTT